This entry features one T cell receptor beta chain sequence. The antigen is unknown. This table comes from immunoSEQ multiplex PCR, and its TCRdb copy is limited to in-frame clones, with some not included. The data contain some 86,000 clones, over 85% of them singletons. The data belong to a study of cytomegalovirus exposure and HLA in healthy donors. Study summary: According to later analysis, the same platform produced the 110 or so validation and several hundred first-cohort repertoires. Notes on the study in general: Most TCRs appeared rarely, but some public TCRs recurred in many donors.

Deletions cut 0 bases from V and 4 bases from J, with 13 bases between. Germline CDR1 SGDLS, CDR2 YYNGEE. The CDR3 is made up of 15 amino acids. V gene TRBV9 combines with J gene TRBJ1-2; maybe TRBD1 (6 bases). This clonotype was sampled from a woman aged 30 to 39 in good health and CMV-seronegative. Sequences were obtained from PBMCs. CDR3 sequence (DNA): TGTGCCAGCAGCGTAGCTTTACAGGGTTCCTATGGCTACACCTTC. Encoded protein: CASSVALQGSYGYTF.